The 26 T cell receptor beta chains reported below all come from one sample, sequenced in a study of response to subunit inactivated influenza vaccine. Via MiXCR, TCRdb re-called the RT-PCR reads, giving one row per CDR3 protein. Here the sample spans around 600,000 distinct CDR3 sequences, approximately 10% being singletons. These data were likewise used in another study, on T cells expressing NK-cell markers. That source adds: Scientists made TCR beta cDNA using 5'RACE template switching with UMIs.

Sequenced here: PBMCs from blood, sampled on the day of vaccination. The origin of the receptors is a man aged 50-60 years who received an inactivated influenza vaccine.

This clonotype was found a few times. The gene calls are TRBV4-1 and TRBJ2-5, with a possible D match to TRBD1 (6 bases). Trimming took off 0 bases at V and 3 bases at J, with 14 bases between the two ends. CDR1 MGHRA and CDR2 YSYEKL come from the germline V gene. This CDR3 is built from 16 residues. DNA of the CDR3: TGCGCCAGCAGCCAAGACGGTAGCAGGACAGAAGAGACCCAGTACTTC. As protein: CASSQDGSRTEETQYF.

This clonotype was seen a handful of times. This sequence joins TRBV7-9 and TRBJ1-4; D unresolved. Germline CDR1 reads SEHNR; CDR2 reads FQNEAQ (reference sequence). The V and J ends lost 5 bases and 8 bases respectively, with 18 bases between them. The CDR3 is 15 residues long. CDR3 bases: TGTGCCAGCAGCCCTCCCTTTCTAGGGCGGGAAAAACTGTTTTTT. It specifies CASSPPFLGREKLFF.

This clonotype was seen a few times. This rearrangement joins TRBV7-2 to TRBJ2-7, with D hard to call. Trimming shortened V by 2 bases and J by 1 base, and 12 bases separated the two germline ends. CDR3 length equals 15 residues. Germline lookup yields CDR1 SGHTA and CDR2 FQGNSA. The CDR3: CASSLFTGTSYEQYF. In nucleotides, the CDR3 is TGTGCCAGCAGCTTATTTACGGGCACATCCTACGAGCAGTACTTC.

The chain joins TRBV2 to TRBJ2-3; no definite D call. Per the germline V gene, CDR1 is SNHLY and CDR2 is FYNNEI. The length of the CDR3 is 15 residues. Deletions cut 5 bases from V and 0 bases from J, with 12 bases between. DNA of the CDR3: TGTGCCAGCAGTTCTGGTAGAACGAGCACAGATACGCAGTATTTT. Amino acid sequence: CASSSGRTSTDTQYF.

The chain employs TRBV6-2 or TRBV6-3 and TRBJ2-3; D not resolved. This CDR3 spans 13 amino acids. Germline CDR1 and CDR2: MNHEY and SVGEGT. V was shortened by 4 bases and J by 8 bases, with 13 bases between the two germline ends. CDR3 loop: CASSLRLSITQYF. Written as DNA, the CDR3 is TGTGCCAGCAGTTTACGTTTGTCCATTACGCAGTATTTT.

This clonotype occurred many times. The V and J genes are TRBV20-1 and TRBJ2-1, with D possibly being TRBD2 (5 bases). The V and J ends lost 1 base and 3 bases respectively, with 16 bases between them. Germline V gene lookup returns CDR1 DFQATT and CDR2 SNEGSKA (reference sequence). This CDR3 comprises 16 residues. CDR3 amino acids: CSARGSSRGIYNEQFF. The CDR3 DNA sequence: TGCAGTGCTAGAGGTTCGAGCAGAGGGATCTACAATGAGCAGTTCTTC.

Only a few counts were recorded for this clonotype. V and J are TRBV7-9 and TRBJ2-7, with D possibly matching TRBD1 (6 bases). Germline V gene sequence: CDR1 SEHNR, CDR2 FQNEAQ (reference sequence). The V end was cut by 4 bases, the J end by 4 bases, with 20 bases between. CDR3 length equals 16 residues. CDR3 in amino acids: CASSSTLQGGRYEQYF. CDR3 DNA: TGTGCCAGCAGCTCAACCCTACAGGGTGGCCGGTACGAGCAGTACTTC.

This clonotype appeared many times. The chain employs TRBV28 and TRBJ2-7; D is uncertain. The germline CDR1 and CDR2 sequences are MDHEN and SYDVKM. V was clipped by 6 bases and J by 0 bases, with 6 bases between them. The CDR3 sequence is 12 residues long. The DNA of the CDR3 is TGTGCCAGCAGCTCCCTCTCCTACGAGCAGTACTTC. Translating it yields CASSSLSYEQYF.

The genes are TRBV20-1 and TRBJ2-5, with D unclear. The germline gives CDR1 DFQATT, CDR2 SNEGSKA (reference sequence). Trimming took off 4 bases at V and 1 base at J, with 10 bases between the two ends. This CDR3 contains 13 residues. The chain's CDR3 is CSAKDPPQETQYF. For the CDR3, the DNA is TGCAGTGCTAAAGACCCTCCCCAAGAGACCCAGTACTTC.

The J gene is TRBJ2-3, the V gene TRBV11-2, with TRBD1 matching 7 bases. CDR3 length: 12 residues. The trim removed 5 bases at V and 9 bases at J, leaving 5 bases unmatched. Germline V gives CDR1 SGHAT, CDR2 FQNNGV. Here the CDR3 reads CASSPTGVTQYF. The CDR3 DNA follows: TGTGCCAGCAGCCCAACAGGGGTAACGCAGTATTTT.

The J gene is TRBJ1-5, the V gene TRBV30; 7 nucleotides align to TRBD1. Germline assignment: CDR1 GTSNPN and CDR2 SVGIG (reference sequence). The CDR3 extends over 14 amino acids. After removal of 1 base from V and 2 bases from J, the junction contained 2 bases not matched to a gene. CDR3: CAWSEGAGNQPQHF. Here the CDR3 DNA reads TGTGCCTGGAGTGAGGGGGCAGGCAATCAGCCCCAGCATTTT.

This clonotype was detected only a few times. The chain uses TRBV3-1 and TRBJ2-5; D might be TRBD2 (6 bases). Germline values: CDR1 LGHDT, CDR2 YNNKEL (reference sequence). Trimming took off 4 bases at V and 0 bases at J, with 18 bases between the two ends. This CDR3 region has 17 residues. CDR3 region: CASSPKWKRVNQETQYF. The CDR3 DNA reads as TGTGCCAGCAGCCCGAAGTGGAAGCGGGTGAACCAAGAGACCCAGTACTTC.

The V call is TRBV20-1, the J call TRBJ1-2; no clear D. This CDR3 contains 15 residues. CDR1 DFQATT and CDR2 SNEGSKA come from the germline V gene (reference sequence). Trimming cost V 5 bases and J 2 bases, with 18 bases left between them. CDR3 loop: CSARRPAVFNYGYTF. CDR3 nucleotides: TGCAGTGCTCGACGGCCGGCGGTATTCAACTATGGCTACACCTTC.

The chain uses TRBV5-1 and TRBJ2-2; TRBD1 agrees at 8 bases. Trimming removed 0 bases from V and 6 bases from J; junction bases left unmatched: 4. The CDR3 consists of 15 residues. The germline V gene has CDR1 SGHRS and CDR2 YFSETQ. The CDR3 bases are TGCGCCAGCAGCTTGGGACAGGGGTTCGCCGGGGAGCTGTTTTTT. Its translation: CASSLGQGFAGELFF.

About this clonotype: This may stem from a read error, because a much larger clone lies one nucleotide away. This sequence joins TRBV11-2 and TRBJ2-1; the D gene could be TRBD1 or TRBD2 (5 bases each). The CDR3 is made up of 17 amino acids. From germline, CDR1 is SGHAT and CDR2 FQNNGV. Trimming removed 5 bases at V and 4 bases at J, with 21 bases between. CDR3 in DNA: TGTGCCAGCAGCCCATACTCCGGGACGGAAAGTTACAATGAGCAGTTCTTC. Translated: CASSPYSGTESYNEQFF.

This clonotype was seen many times. The V gene is TRBV5-1, the J gene TRBJ2-1; D is perhaps TRBD2 (5 bases). The V end lost 1 base, the J end lost 0 bases, and 8 bases lay between the germline ends. The CDR3 covers 15 residues. The germline V gene encodes CDR1 SGHRS and CDR2 YFSETQ. In nucleotides, the CDR3 is TGCGCCAGCAGCTTGATCGGGGACTCCTACAATGAGCAGTTCTTC. Translation: CASSLIGDSYNEQFF.

J is TRBJ2-1 and V is TRBV6-4; D perhaps matches TRBD1 (7 bases). Trimming shortened V by 4 bases and J by 6 bases, and 16 bases separated the two germline ends. Germline loops: CDR1 MRHNA, CDR2 SNTAGT. The CDR3 sequence is 15 residues long. Here the CDR3 reads CASSVETGTANEQFF. The CDR3 DNA reads as TGTGCCAGCAGTGTGGAGACAGGGACTGCCAATGAGCAGTTCTTC.

Regarding this clonotype: Since a much larger clone is just one base distant, this may be a read error. The chain employs TRBV20-1 and TRBJ2-1, with 10 positions matching TRBD2. Germline V gene data show CDR1 as DFQATT and CDR2 as SNEGSKA (reference sequence). The CDR3 spans 14 residues. The DNA for the CDR3 is TGCAGTGTTAGAAAGCGGGAGGGCCCCAATGAGCAGTTCTTC. Translating gives CSVRKREGPNEQFF.

The rearrangement links TRBV20-1 to TRBJ2-1, with 12 bases that match TRBD1. The trim removed 3 bases at V and 7 bases at J, leaving 10 bases unmatched. The CDR3 loop spans 16 amino acids. Germline CDR1 and CDR2: DFQATT and SNEGSKA (reference sequence). CDR3 protein: CSARGPGTGGLNEQFF. The CDR3 nucleotides are TGCAGTGCTAGGGGACCCGGGACAGGGGGCCTGAATGAGCAGTTCTTC.

The rearrangement joins TRBV20-1 to TRBJ2-5, with D hard to call. CDR1 DFQATT and CDR2 SNEGSKA come from the germline V gene (reference sequence). There are 14 residues in the CDR3. The V and J ends lost 3 bases and 2 bases respectively, with 13 bases between them. The CDR3 here is CSASPFGPQETQYF. As DNA, the CDR3 is TGCAGTGCTAGCCCGTTTGGTCCGCAAGAGACCCAGTACTTC.

This clonotype has a count of ten or more. V gene TRBV29-1 combines with J gene TRBJ2-3; D perhaps matches TRBD2 (6 bases). Trimming pared 6 bases from V and 1 base from J, leaving 14 bases between. The CDR3 is made up of 14 amino acids. Germline V CDR1 and CDR2: SQVTM, ANQGSEA. Here the CDR3 reads CSVRDSGGTDTQYF. Written as DNA, the CDR3 is TGCAGCGTGAGGGACTCCGGGGGCACAGATACGCAGTATTTT.

This clonotype was observed a handful of times. The J gene is TRBJ1-2, the V gene TRBV3-1; no clear D. The CDR3 sequence is 18 residues long. Germline V lookup: CDR1 LGHDT, CDR2 YNNKEL (reference sequence). Trimming took off 1 base at V and 5 bases at J, with 23 bases between the two ends. The CDR3 DNA sequence: TGTGCCAGCAGCCAAGCAGGAGCAGGACGACCTATGGGGTATGGCTACACCTTC. It codes for CASSQAGAGRPMGYGYTF.

The table lists this clonotype with many counts. The genes are TRBV3-1 and TRBJ1-1; 8 positions agree with TRBD1. The CDR3 extends over 14 amino acids. Germline assignment: CDR1 LGHDT and CDR2 YNNKEL (reference sequence). J was trimmed by 9 bases and V by 3 bases; bases with no gene match: 9. CDR3 in DNA: TGTGCCAGCAGCCACCGGGACAGGCCACTCCAAGCTTTCTTT. This encodes CASSHRDRPLQAFF.

In this sample, this clonotype turned up many times. The gene calls are TRBV20-1 and TRBJ2-7; no clear D. The CDR3 spans 12 residues. Germline V gene lookup returns CDR1 DFQATT and CDR2 SNEGSKA (reference sequence). The ends were cut back, 3 bases at V and 4 bases at J, with 10 bases in the middle. The DNA of the CDR3 is TGCAGTGCTAGTGCCCCCTCGTACGAGCAGTACTTC. It yields the protein CSASAPSYEQYF.

V is TRBV27 and J is TRBJ2-7, with a tentative D call TRBD1 (5 bases). The CDR3 extends over 13 amino acids. V lost 7 bases, J lost 2 bases, and 12 bases lay in between. CDR1 and CDR2 from the germline V gene are MNHEY and SMNVEV (reference sequence). DNA of the CDR3: TGTGCCAGCAAAAGGGGATCGGCCTACGAGCAGTACTTC. This gives the protein CASKRGSAYEQYF.

This chain joins TRBV4-1 and TRBJ1-1; the match to TRBD1 covers 7 bases. In germline, CDR1 is MGHRA, CDR2 YSYEKL. This CDR3 is 12 amino acids long. J was trimmed by 6 bases and V by 3 bases; bases with no gene match: 1. DNA of the CDR3: TGCGCCAGCAGCCACACAGGGGCTGAAGCTTTCTTT. This gives the protein CASSHTGAEAFF.